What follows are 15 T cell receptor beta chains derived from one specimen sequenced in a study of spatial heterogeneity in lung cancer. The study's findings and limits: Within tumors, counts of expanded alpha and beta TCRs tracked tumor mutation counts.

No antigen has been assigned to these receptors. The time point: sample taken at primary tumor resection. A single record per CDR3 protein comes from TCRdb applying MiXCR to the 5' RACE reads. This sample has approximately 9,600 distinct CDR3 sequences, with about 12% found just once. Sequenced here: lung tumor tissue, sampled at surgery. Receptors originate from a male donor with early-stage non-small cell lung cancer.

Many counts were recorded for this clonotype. The CDR3 sequence is CASSPLTPPISYGYTF. The CDR3 DNA reads TGTGCCAGCAGCCCGTTGACACCGCCGATTTCGTATGGCTACACCTTC. The chain links TRBV6-5 to TRBJ1-2; D uncertain. CDR3 length: 16 residues. Per the germline V gene, CDR1 is MNHEY and CDR2 is SVGAGI. Trimming took 6 bases from V and 5 from J, leaving 22 bases between them.

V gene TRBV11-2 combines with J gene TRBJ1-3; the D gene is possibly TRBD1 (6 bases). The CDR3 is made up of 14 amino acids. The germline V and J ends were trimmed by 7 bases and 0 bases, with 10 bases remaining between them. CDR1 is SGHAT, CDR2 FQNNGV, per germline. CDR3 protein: CASNTQGSGNTIYF. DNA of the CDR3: TGTGCCAGCAACACACAGGGCTCTGGAAACACCATATATTTT.

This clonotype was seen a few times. CDR3: CSATPDLGDEQFF. The DNA for the CDR3 is TGCAGTGCTACGCCGGACTTAGGGGATGAGCAGTTCTTC. The chain is built from TRBV20-1 and TRBJ2-1; D possibly matches TRBD1 or TRBD2 (5 bases each). Germline V lookup: CDR1 DFQATT, CDR2 SNEGSKA (reference sequence). Trimming cost V 4 bases and J 8 bases, with 15 bases left between them. The CDR3 spans 13 residues.

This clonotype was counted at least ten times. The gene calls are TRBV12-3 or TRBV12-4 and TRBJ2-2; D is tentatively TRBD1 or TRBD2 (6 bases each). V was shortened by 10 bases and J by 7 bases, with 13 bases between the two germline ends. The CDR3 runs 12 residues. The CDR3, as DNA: TGTGCCATCGGAGGGGGTTTCGGGGAGCTGTTTTTT. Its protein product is CAIGGGFGELFF.

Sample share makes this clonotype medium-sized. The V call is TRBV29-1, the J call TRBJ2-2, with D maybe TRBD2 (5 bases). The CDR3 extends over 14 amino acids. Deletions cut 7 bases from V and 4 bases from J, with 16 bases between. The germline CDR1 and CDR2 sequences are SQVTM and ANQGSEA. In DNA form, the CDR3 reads TGCAGCGCAAACCCGGGATCCGGCACCGGGGAGCTGTTTTTT. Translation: CSANPGSGTGELFF.

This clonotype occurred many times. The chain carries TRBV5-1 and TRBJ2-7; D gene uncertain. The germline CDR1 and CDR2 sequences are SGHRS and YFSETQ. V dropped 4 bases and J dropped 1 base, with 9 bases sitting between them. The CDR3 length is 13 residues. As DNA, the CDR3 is TGCGCCAGCAGCGTAACAGAATCCTACGAGCAGTACTTC. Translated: CASSVTESYEQYF.

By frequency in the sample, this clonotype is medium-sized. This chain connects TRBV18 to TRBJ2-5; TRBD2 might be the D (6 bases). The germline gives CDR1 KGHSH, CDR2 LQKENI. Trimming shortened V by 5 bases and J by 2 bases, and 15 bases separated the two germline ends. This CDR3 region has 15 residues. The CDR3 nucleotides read TGTGCCAGCTCAACCATGGCGGGAAAGCAAGAGACCCAGTACTTC. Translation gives CASSTMAGKQETQYF.

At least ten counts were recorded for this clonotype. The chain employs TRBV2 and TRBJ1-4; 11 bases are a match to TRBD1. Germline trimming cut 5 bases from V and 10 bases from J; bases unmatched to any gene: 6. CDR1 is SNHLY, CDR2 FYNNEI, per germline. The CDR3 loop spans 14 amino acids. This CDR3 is CASSFGTGGGKLFF. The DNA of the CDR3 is TGTGCCAGCAGTTTCGGGACAGGGGGAGGAAAACTGTTTTTT.

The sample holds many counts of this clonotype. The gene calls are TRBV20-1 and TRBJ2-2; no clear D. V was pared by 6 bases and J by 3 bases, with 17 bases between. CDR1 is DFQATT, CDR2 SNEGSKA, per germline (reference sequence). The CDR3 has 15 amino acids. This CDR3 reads CSAIPRGRDTGELFF. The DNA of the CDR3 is TGCAGTGCCATCCCCCGAGGTCGGGACACCGGGGAGCTGTTTTTT.

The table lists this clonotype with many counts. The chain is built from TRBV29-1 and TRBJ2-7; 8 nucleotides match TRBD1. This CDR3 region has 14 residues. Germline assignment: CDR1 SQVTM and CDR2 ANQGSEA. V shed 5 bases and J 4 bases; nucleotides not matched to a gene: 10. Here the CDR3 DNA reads TGCAGCGTTAAAGGAGGACAGGGAAATTACGAGCAGTACTTC. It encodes CSVKGGQGNYEQYF.

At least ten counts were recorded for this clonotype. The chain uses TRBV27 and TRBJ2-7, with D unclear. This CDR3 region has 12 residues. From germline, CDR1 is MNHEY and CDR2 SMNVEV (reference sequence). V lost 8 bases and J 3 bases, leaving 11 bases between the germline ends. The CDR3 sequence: CASGVAYYEQYF. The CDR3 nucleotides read TGTGCCAGCGGCGTGGCTTACTACGAGCAGTACTTC.

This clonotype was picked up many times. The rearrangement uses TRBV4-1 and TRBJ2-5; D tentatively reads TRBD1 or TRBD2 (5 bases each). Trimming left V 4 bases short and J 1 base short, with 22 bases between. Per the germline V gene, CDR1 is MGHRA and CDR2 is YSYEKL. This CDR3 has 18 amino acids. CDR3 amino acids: CASSRTSTRGPLQETQYF. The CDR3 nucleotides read TGCGCCAGCAGCCGGACAAGCACGAGGGGTCCCCTCCAAGAGACCCAGTACTTC.

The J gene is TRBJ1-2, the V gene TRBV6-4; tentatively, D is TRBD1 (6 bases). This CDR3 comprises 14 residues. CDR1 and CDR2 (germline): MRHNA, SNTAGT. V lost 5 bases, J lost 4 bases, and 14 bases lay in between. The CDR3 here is CASSPGTSGYGYTF. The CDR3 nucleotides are TGTGCCAGCAGTCCCGGGACAAGTGGCTATGGCTACACCTTC.

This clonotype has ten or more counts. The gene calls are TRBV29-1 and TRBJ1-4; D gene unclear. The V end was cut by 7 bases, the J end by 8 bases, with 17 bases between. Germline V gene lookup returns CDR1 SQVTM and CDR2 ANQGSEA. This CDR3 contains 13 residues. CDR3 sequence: CSAQVGLTEKLFF. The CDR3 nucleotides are TGCAGCGCCCAGGTCGGTCTAACGGAAAAACTGTTTTTT.

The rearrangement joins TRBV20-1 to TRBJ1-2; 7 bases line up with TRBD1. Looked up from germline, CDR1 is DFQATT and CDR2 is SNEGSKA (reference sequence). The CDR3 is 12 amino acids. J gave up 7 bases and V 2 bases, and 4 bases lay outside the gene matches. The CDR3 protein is CSARSGTAGYTF. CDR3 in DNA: TGCAGTGCTAGATCCGGGACAGCTGGCTACACCTTC.